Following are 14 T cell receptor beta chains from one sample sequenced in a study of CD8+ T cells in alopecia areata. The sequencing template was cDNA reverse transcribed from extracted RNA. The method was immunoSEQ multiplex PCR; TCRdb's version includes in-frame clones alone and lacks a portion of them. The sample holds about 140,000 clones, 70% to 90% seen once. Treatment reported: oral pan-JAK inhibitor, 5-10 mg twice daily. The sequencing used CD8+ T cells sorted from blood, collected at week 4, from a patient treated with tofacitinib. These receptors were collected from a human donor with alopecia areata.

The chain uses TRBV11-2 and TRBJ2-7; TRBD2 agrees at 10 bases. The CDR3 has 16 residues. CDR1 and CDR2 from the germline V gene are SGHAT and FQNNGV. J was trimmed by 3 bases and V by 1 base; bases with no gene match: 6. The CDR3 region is CASSLVTSGTLYEQYF. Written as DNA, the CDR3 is TGTGCCAGCAGCTTAGTCACTAGCGGGACCCTCTACGAGCAGTACTTC. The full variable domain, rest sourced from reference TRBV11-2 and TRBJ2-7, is EAGVAQSPRYKIIEKRQSVAFWCNPISGHATLYWYQQILGQGPKLLIQFQNNGVVDDSQLPKDRFSAERLKGVDSTLKIQPAKLEDSAVYLCASSLVTSGTLYEQYFGPGTRLTVT.

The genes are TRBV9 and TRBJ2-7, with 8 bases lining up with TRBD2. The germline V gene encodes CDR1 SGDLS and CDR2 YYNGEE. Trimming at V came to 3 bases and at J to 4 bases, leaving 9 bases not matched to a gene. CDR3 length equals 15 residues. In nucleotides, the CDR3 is TGTGCCAGCAGCGCCCCATGGGGCGGGGGGTACGAGCAGTACTTC. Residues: CASSAPWGGGYEQYF.

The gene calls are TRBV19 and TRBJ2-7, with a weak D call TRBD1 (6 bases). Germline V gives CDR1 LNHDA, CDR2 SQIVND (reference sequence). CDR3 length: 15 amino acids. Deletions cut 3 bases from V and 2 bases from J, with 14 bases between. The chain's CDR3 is CASSIYIGQTYEQYF. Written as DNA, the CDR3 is TGTGCCAGTAGTATTTATATCGGACAGACCTACGAGCAGTACTTC.

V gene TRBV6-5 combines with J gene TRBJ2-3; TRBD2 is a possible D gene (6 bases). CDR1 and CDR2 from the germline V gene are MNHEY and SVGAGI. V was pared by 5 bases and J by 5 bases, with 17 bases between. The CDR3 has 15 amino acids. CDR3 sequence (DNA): TGTGCCAGCAGTACCCAGGGCCAGGGAGGAGATACGCAGTATTTT. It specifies CASSTQGQGGDTQYF.

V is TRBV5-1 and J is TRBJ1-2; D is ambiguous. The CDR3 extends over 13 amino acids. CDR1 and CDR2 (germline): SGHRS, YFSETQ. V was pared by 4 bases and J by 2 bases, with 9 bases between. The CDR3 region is CASSGIANYGYTF. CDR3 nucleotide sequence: TGCGCCAGCAGCGGGATTGCGAACTATGGCTACACCTTC.

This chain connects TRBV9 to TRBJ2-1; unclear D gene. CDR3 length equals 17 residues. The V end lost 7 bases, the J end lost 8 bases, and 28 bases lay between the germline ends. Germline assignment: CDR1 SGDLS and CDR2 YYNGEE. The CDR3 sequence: CASGAPRDAVGLDEQFF. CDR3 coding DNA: TGTGCCAGCGGCGCCCCCCGCGACGCGGTCGGGTTGGATGAGCAGTTCTTC.

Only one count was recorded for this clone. The CDR3: CSVLVGSSYEQYF. CDR3 bases: TGCAGCGTCCTCGTCGGGAGCTCCTACGAGCAGTACTTC. V usage is TRBV29-1 and J usage is TRBJ2-7; a weak D match, TRBD2 (6 bases). V was shortened by 6 bases and J by 0 bases, with 12 bases between the two germline ends. Germline loops: CDR1 SQVTM, CDR2 ANQGSEA. The CDR3 is made up of 13 amino acids.

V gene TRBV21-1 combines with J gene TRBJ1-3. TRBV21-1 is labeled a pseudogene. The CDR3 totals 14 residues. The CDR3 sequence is CASSKCHCGNTIYF. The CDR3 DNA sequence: TGTGCCAGCAGCAAATGTCATTGCGGAAACACCATATATTTT.

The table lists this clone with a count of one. This CDR3 is CATSRARDLPHEQYF. As DNA, the CDR3 is TGTGCCACCAGCAGAGCCAGGGACCTCCCCCACGAGCAGTACTTC. The chain carries TRBV15 and TRBJ2-7; D is tentatively TRBD1 or TRBD2 (5 bases each). The germline V gene has CDR1 LNHNV and CDR2 YYDKDF (reference sequence). CDR3 length equals 15 residues. Trimming removed 1 base from V and 5 bases from J, with 15 bases in between.

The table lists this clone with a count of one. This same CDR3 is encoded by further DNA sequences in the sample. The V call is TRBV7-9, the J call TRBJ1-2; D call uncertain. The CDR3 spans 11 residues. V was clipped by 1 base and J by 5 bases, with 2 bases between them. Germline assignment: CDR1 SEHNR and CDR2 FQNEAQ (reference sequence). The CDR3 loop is CASSLVYGYTF. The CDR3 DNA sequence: TGTGCCAGCAGCTTAGTGTATGGCTACACCTTC.

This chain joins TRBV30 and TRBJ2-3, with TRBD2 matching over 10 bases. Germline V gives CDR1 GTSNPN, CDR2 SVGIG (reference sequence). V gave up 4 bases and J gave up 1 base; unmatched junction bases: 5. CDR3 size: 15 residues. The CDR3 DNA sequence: TGTGCCTGGAATGTTCTAGCGGGGGGCACAGATACGCAGTATTTT. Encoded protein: CAWNVLAGGTDTQYF.

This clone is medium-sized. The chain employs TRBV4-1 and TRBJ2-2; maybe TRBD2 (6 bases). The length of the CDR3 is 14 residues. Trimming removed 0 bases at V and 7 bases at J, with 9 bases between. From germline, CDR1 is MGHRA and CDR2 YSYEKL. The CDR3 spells CASSQDPGSGELFF. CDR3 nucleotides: TGCGCCAGCAGCCAAGATCCCGGGAGCGGGGAGCTGTTTTTT.

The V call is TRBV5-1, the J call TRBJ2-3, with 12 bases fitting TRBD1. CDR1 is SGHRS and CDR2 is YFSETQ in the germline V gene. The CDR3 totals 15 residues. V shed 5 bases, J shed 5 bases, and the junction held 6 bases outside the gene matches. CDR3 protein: CASSPGTGGVDTQYF. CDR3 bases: TGCGCCAGCAGTCCCGGGACAGGGGGCGTAGATACGCAGTATTTT.

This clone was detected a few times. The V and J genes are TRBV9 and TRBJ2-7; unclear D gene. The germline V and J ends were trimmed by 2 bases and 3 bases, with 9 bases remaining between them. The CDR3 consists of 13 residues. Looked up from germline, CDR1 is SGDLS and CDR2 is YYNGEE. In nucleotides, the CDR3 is TGTGCCAGCAGCGTGAACTCGGGCTACGAGCAGTACTTC. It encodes CASSVNSGYEQYF.